This TCR beta chain was recorded in a study of T cells in localized non-small cell lung cancer. A note on this clone: A junction boundary mismatches the germline segment, possibly from a read error.

Sequenced by immunoSEQ multiplex PCR; TCRdb stores in-frame clones only, minus some. Here the sample spans approximately 2,000 clones, approximately 30% being singletons. CDR3 length equals 15 residues. Germline CDR1 reads MNHGY; CDR2 reads SAAAGT. The receptor's source is a male donor at least 60 years old with stage III squamous cell lung carcinoma. The chain links TRBV6-8 to TRBJ2-6, with D uncertain. Sequencing used normal lung tissue next to the tumor, obtained before any cancer treatment. The CDR3 nucleotides read TGTGCCAGCAGTTACGTGGCAACTGGAGCCAACGTCCTGACTTTC. It encodes CASSYVATGANVLTF.